The entry that follows covers one TCR beta chain sequence. Specimens retained about 0.95-10 million cryopreserved PBMC preceding DNA extraction. This sample was included in a study of long-term antiretroviral therapy in people with HIV. Trimming stripped 1 base from V and 7 bases from J, with 20 bases between. The CDR3 loop spans 18 amino acids. The germline V gene encodes CDR1 SGHAT and CDR2 FQNNGV. Investigators performed immunoSEQ version v3.0 at survey level. Produced via immunoSEQ multiplex PCR; TCRdb's table is partial and in-frame only. The sample yields roughly 23,000 clones, roughly 82% seen once.

Sample: unsorted PBMCs, taken roughly 6.2 years after starting antiretroviral therapy. The sequence was obtained from a man between 25 and 39 years old with HIV. V usage is TRBV11-2 and J usage is TRBJ2-6, with a tentative D call TRBD1 (5 bases). CDR3 residues: CASSLGPGQGPQANVLTF. As DNA, the CDR3 is TGTGCCAGCAGCTTAGGCCCCGGGCAGGGCCCTCAAGCCAACGTCCTGACTTTC.